This record concerns one T cell receptor (beta chain) sequence. No cognate antigen has been identified for it. Nothing much larger sits one base from this clone, and base qualities are not available. The goal of deep resolution MiSeq sequencing was a depth between 1 in 1 million and 1 in 200,000 T cells, and coverage averaged 10x per clonotype. The immunoSEQ hsTCRB Kit was used to generate TCR beta libraries. In the original analysis: The data were analyzed with ImmunoSEQ Analyzer and ImmunoSEQ Data Assistant, and V, D and J gene assignments followed IMGT definitions. Clonality was computed as one minus normalized Shannon entropy of productive rearrangement frequencies, ranging from 0 to 1. Only overrepresented clonotypes making up at least 0.05% of each patient's repertoire were included in the public clonotype analysis. Repertoires from some 13 age-matched healthy donors in immuneACCESS were used as clonality controls. Sourced from immuneACCESS, this table was stored by TCRdb with only in-frame sequences that have V and J called. A share of the clones is absent; for the studies checked, an unresolved V gene accounts for under half, and the remainder has no known explanation. The V and J calls and clone size were taken over from that table, and D and trimming were inferred from the DNA. The sample records under 200,000 clones, about four fifths of which are singletons. Together, the top ten hold around 2% of the sample.

The data stem from a study of cytotoxic CD8 clonotypes in ibrutinib-treated CLL (dated by TCRdb to the early 2020s). About the study as a whole: The cohort was composed of 11 relapsed/refractory and about 15 treatment-naive patients; IGHV unmutated status was identified in some 17 patients. Responses were partial in 24 patients and complete in 2; after median approximately 69 months follow-up, roughly 14 stayed in remission and roughly twelve progressed. The response samples were drawn at a median of roughly eleven months into treatment, with a range of about 6 to 36 months. Samples averaged approximately 260,000 productive templates and 94,082 productive rearrangements. Of the 70 to 100 people in the trial, 26 had longitudinal samples available. Cryopreserved peripheral blood mononuclear cells were obtained before treatment, at response, and at either sustained remission or disease progression. Patients were still on ibrutinib when every remission and progressive disease sample was collected. What the research found in general, with its limitations: Public clonotypes were rare and either shrank or stayed stable during treatment, and the rise in clonality at ibrutinib response reflected expansion of private clonotypes. Clonality rose at ibrutinib response, remained stable during sustained remission, and dropped back toward baseline at progression. Lymph node repertoires were not examined, and the timing of sampling was not matched between patients in sustained remission and those whose disease progressed. Baseline clonality was found to be higher than that of age-matched healthy donors and was strongly correlated with circulating CD8+ T-cell counts.

From the cysteine up to the phenylalanine, the CDR3 has a length of 17 residues. The retained sequence is limited to the CDR3, 51 bases, with the frame set at the first base. Taken from the germline V gene, the CDR1 and CDR2 loops are SGHRS and YFSETQ. Trimming takes 4 bases off V and 2 bases off J; junction bases not matched to a gene: 12. The time point label, read with the paper, signifies: eleven to twelve months on ibrutinib. For TCR beta library preparation, roughly 2.2 micrograms of genomic DNA were isolated from cryopreserved PBMCs. Longitudinal blood samples from CLL patients on ibrutinib monotherapy underwent high-throughput TCR beta sequencing. Patients were enrolled in a phase 2 open-label single-center ibrutinib monotherapy trial.

The sequence was obtained from a human donor with chronic lymphocytic leukemia. The sequenced sample was PBMCs, obtained after 12 months of ibrutinib treatment. The chain uses TRBV5-1 and TRBJ2-5, with TRBD1 identical over 9 junction bases. Read as DNA, the sequence is TGCGCCAGCAGCCCAGAGACAGGGGGGGCGGTACAAGAGACCCAGTACTTC. Its amino acids are CASSPETGGAVQETQYF. The entire variable domain, with the stretches around the CDR3 drawn from the reference TRBV5-1 and TRBJ2-5 proteins, is KAGVTQTPRYLIKTRGQQVTLSCSPISGHRSVSWYQQTPGQGLQFLFEYFSETQRNKGNFPGRFSGRQFSNSRSEMNVSTLELGDSALYLCASSPETGGAVQETQYFGPGTRLLVL.